These 9 T cell receptor beta chains came from one sample sequenced in a study of response to subunit inactivated influenza vaccine. Each CDR3 protein gets one entry after TCRdb re-called the RT-PCR reads with MiXCR. The table includes hundreds of thousands of distinct CDR3 sequences, under 20% detected once. Here the sequenced sample was PBMCs from blood, taken more than 4 days after vaccination. These receptors originate from a man aged 45-65 years who received an inactivated influenza vaccine.

This chain links TRBV20-1 with TRBJ2-3; either TRBD1 or TRBD2 may fit D (5 bases each). Per germline, CDR1 DFQATT and CDR2 SNEGSKA (reference sequence). Between the trimmed V and J ends, which lost 5 bases and 2 bases, there was a span of 14 bases. The CDR3 runs to 14 residues. The CDR3 here is CSAGTGFFTDTQYF. The CDR3 bases are TGCAGTGCTGGGACCGGGTTTTTCACAGATACGCAGTATTTT.

Many counts were recorded for this clonotype. This chain uses TRBV7-2 with TRBJ2-1; perhaps D is TRBD1 or TRBD2 (5 bases each). Germline-derived CDR1 and CDR2 are SGHTA and FQGNSA. Trimming removed 6 bases at V and 0 bases at J, with 12 bases between. CDR3 size: 15 residues. The CDR3 nucleotides read TGTGCCAGCAGTATGGGGACGGTCTCCTACAATGAGCAGTTCTTC. Residues: CASSMGTVSYNEQFF.

This clonotype was detected only a few times. The chain is built from TRBV20-1 and TRBJ1-6, with TRBD1 matching 7 bases. V shed 3 bases, J shed 9 bases, and the junction held 5 bases outside the gene matches. The germline CDR1 and CDR2 sequences are DFQATT and SNEGSKA (reference sequence). The CDR3 sequence is 13 residues long. The CDR3 here is CSASRQGVSPLHF. CDR3 DNA: TGCAGTGCTAGCAGACAGGGCGTTTCACCCCTCCACTTT.

This sequence joins TRBV20-1 and TRBJ2-1; either TRBD1 or TRBD2 may fit D (5 bases each). V dropped 0 bases and J dropped 6 bases, with 9 bases sitting between them. This CDR3 contains 13 residues. The germline V gene encodes CDR1 DFQATT and CDR2 SNEGSKA (reference sequence). This CDR3 is CSARESGPNEQFF. CDR3 coding DNA: TGCAGTGCTAGAGAGTCGGGGCCCAATGAGCAGTTCTTC.

This clonotype has ten or more counts. This chain uses TRBV20-1 with TRBJ2-1; TRBD2 matches at 11 bases. The CDR3 has 15 amino acids. Trimming at V came to 5 bases and at J to 2 bases, leaving 5 bases not matched to a gene. Germline V gene sequence: CDR1 DFQATT, CDR2 SNEGSKA (reference sequence). CDR3 coding DNA: TGCAGTGCTTACCTAGCGGGAGGCCCCTACAATGAGCAGTTCTTC. As protein: CSAYLAGGPYNEQFF.

J is TRBJ2-1 and V is TRBV24-1; TRBD1 is a possible D gene (5 bases). The CDR3 is 13 residues long. Germline values: CDR1 KGHDR, CDR2 SFDVKD. Trimming pared 5 bases from V and 1 base from J, leaving 5 bases between. CDR3 residues: CATSGQSYNEQFF. The CDR3 DNA sequence: TGTGCCACCAGTGGACAGTCCTACAATGAGCAGTTCTTC.

This clonotype appeared many times. The V and J genes are TRBV9 and TRBJ2-6; D not certain. The CDR3 has 13 amino acids. Trimming took 0 bases from V and 2 from J, leaving 0 bases between them. Germline-derived CDR1 and CDR2 are SGDLS and YYNGEE. The CDR3 nucleotides read TGTGCCAGCAGCGTAGCTGGGGCCAACGTCCTGACTTTC. It encodes CASSVAGANVLTF.

This clonotype was seen a few times. The rearrangement uses TRBV6-1 and TRBJ2-2, with 7 positions matching TRBD1. The V gene's germline CDR1 is MNHNS and CDR2 SASEGT. With 6 bases clipped from V and 6 bases from J, the junction kept 7 bases outside the gene matches. The length of the CDR3 is 14 residues. The CDR3 here is CASSSGTAAGELFF. The CDR3 bases are TGTGCCAGCAGCTCCGGGACAGCTGCCGGGGAGCTGTTTTTT.

The chain couples TRBV4-2 to TRBJ2-6; D perhaps matches TRBD2 (6 bases). The CDR3 runs 20 residues. Germline loops: CDR1 LGHNA, CDR2 YNFKEQ. Trimming pared 3 bases from V and 0 bases from J, leaving 21 bases between. Here the CDR3 reads CASSHPSGRGPGSGANVLTF. Written as DNA, the CDR3 is TGTGCCAGCAGCCATCCATCCGGGCGGGGACCAGGCTCTGGGGCCAACGTCCTGACTTTC.